The 5 T cell receptor beta chains presented below share a single source sample, sequenced in a study of blood T cell repertoires in COVID-19. Data came from immunoSEQ multiplex PCR; TCRdb stores just in-frame clones and leaves some out. Of about 190,000 clones listed, 90% are singletons. Sequenced input: peripheral blood. The origin of the receptors is a man aged 50 to 59 with acute or convalescent COVID-19.

This clone occurred once. The chain joins TRBV19 to TRBJ2-2; D not resolved. This CDR3 is 14 amino acids long. Trimming pared 1 base from V and 3 bases from J, leaving 6 bases between. CDR1 and CDR2 from the germline V gene are LNHDA and SQIVND (reference sequence). The CDR3 protein is CASSIGHDTGELFF. CDR3 coding DNA: TGTGCCAGTAGTATAGGACACGACACCGGGGAGCTGTTTTTT.

The chain combines TRBV10-1 with TRBJ2-7; D may be TRBD1 (5 bases). This CDR3 is built from 13 residues. Germline V gene data show CDR1 as WNHNN and CDR2 as SYGVQD (reference sequence). Deletions cut 4 bases from V and 1 base from J, with 8 bases between. DNA for the CDR3: TGCGCCAGCAGTGTGGCAGGGTCCTACGAGCAGTACTTC. The encoded protein is CASSVAGSYEQYF.

This CDR3 is CASSLKPTGISGANVLTF. The CDR3 DNA is TGTGCCAGCAGTCTAAAACCGACAGGGATCTCTGGGGCCAACGTCCTGACTTTC. This chain joins TRBV27 and TRBJ2-6; 7 bases map to TRBD1. V shed 5 bases, J shed 0 bases, and the junction held 10 bases outside the gene matches. This CDR3 region has 18 residues. Germline loops: CDR1 MNHEY, CDR2 SMNVEV (reference sequence).

The chain recombines TRBV9 with TRBJ1-3, with D perhaps matching TRBD1 (6 bases). The germline gives CDR1 SGDLS, CDR2 YYNGEE. The ends were cut back, 2 bases at V and 0 bases at J, with 9 bases in the middle. This CDR3 is 15 amino acids long. CDR3 residues: CASSVRGTSGNTIYF. CDR3 coding DNA: TGTGCCAGCAGCGTGAGGGGGACCTCTGGAAACACCATATATTTT.

This rearrangement joins TRBV5-4 to TRBJ2-7; TRBD2 is a possible D gene (6 bases). The CDR3 consists of 14 residues. V lost 2 bases, J lost 6 bases, and 15 bases lay in between. Per germline, CDR1 SGHNT and CDR2 YYREEE (reference sequence). CDR3 bases: TGTGCCAGCAGCTTTAGAGCGGGTGGGGGCGAGCAGTACTTC. It specifies CASSFRAGGGEQYF.